This T cell receptor beta chain was recorded in a study of T-cell reconstitution after alpha-beta-depleted transplantation in children. A library of TCRbeta sequences, prepared with unique molecular identifiers, was generated. Each CDR3 protein gets one entry after TCRdb re-called the PCR reads with MiXCR. The sample has hundreds of thousands of distinct CDR3 sequences, over 10% seen once. Overall study findings and caveats: T cells produced anew were the main source of T-cell counts and diversity one year after transplant. Two months or so post-transplant, alpha-beta T cells reportedly derived from several hundred expanded graft clones.

This clonotype turned up a few times. The antigen is unknown. With 8 bases clipped from V and 8 bases from J, the junction kept 11 bases outside the gene matches. The CDR3 sequence is 13 residues long. CDR1 is MNHNS and CDR2 is SASEGT in the germline V gene. The specimen comprised PBMCs, mostly from graft donor cells, sampled 360 days after TCRalphabeta/CD19-depleted stem cell transplant. The chain carries TRBV6-1 and TRBJ1-2, with TRBD1 matching over 7 bases. This TCR was sampled from a male patient younger than 18 who had a stem cell transplant for acute myeloid leukemia, so the T cells may come from the graft donor. The CDR3 protein is CASVRQGGGGYTF. The CDR3 nucleotides are TGTGCCAGCGTCCGACAGGGAGGAGGCGGCTACACCTTC.